The 11 T cell receptor beta chains below come from one sample, sequenced in a study of control samples from healthy donors and cancer patients. Sequencing was performed with immunoSEQ multiplex PCR; in TCRdb, only in-frame clones are kept and a portion is missing. The table lists 130,000 or so clones, 85% to 95% of them singletons, with around 14% in the top ten. Sequencing was done on a sample of blood. The receptors derive from a man aged 40-55 years in good health.

The chain is built from TRBV5-1 and TRBJ2-3; 10 bases match TRBD1. The ends lost 4 bases at V and 1 base at J; junction bases unmatched: 6. The CDR3 runs to 16 residues. Germline V gives CDR1 SGHRS, CDR2 YFSETQ. The CDR3, as DNA: TGCGCCAGCAGCAATTCCGGGACAGGGGGCACAGATACGCAGTATTTT. Translation gives CASSNSGTGGTDTQYF. Based on the CDR3 plus reference TRBV5-1 and TRBJ2-3, the full variable domain is KAGVTQTPRYLIKTRGQQVTLSCSPISGHRSVSWYQQTPGQGLQFLFEYFSETQRNKGNFPGRFSGRQFSNSRSEMNVSTLELGDSALYLCASSNSGTGGTDTQYFGPGTRLTVL.

In nucleotides, the CDR3 is TGTGCCAGCTCACCACAAAATCAACCAGGTAGCGGCTACACCTTC. Amino acid sequence: CASSPQNQPGSGYTF. This rearrangement joins TRBV18 to TRBJ1-2; no firm D call. Trimming cost V 1 base and J 8 bases, with 17 bases left between them. Germline CDR1 reads KGHSH; CDR2 reads LQKENI. This CDR3 has 15 residues.

In its sample, this clone was seen once. The V gene is TRBV9, the J gene TRBJ2-2; D is undetermined. The CDR3 has 15 residues. Deletions cut 0 bases from V and 2 bases from J, with 8 bases between. Germline assignment: CDR1 SGDLS and CDR2 YYNGEE. CDR3 bases: TGTGCCAGCAGCGTAGCCGGCAGTAACACCGGGGAGCTGTTTTTT. The encoded protein is CASSVAGSNTGELFF.

This sequence joins TRBV10-2 and TRBJ2-3, with TRBD2 identical over 9 bases. Germline CDR1 is WSHSY and CDR2 is SAAADI. The CDR3 length is 14 residues. V shed 8 bases, J shed 4 bases, and the junction held 7 bases outside the gene matches. The CDR3 DNA follows: TGCGCCAGCCGGTTGGCGGGAGGGTCAGATACGCAGTATTTT. Its protein product is CASRLAGGSDTQYF.

V and J are TRBV2 and TRBJ1-5; 8 bases map to TRBD1. This CDR3 has 15 amino acids. Trimming removed 6 bases from V and 2 bases from J; junction bases left unmatched: 6. Germline V gene lookup returns CDR1 SNHLY and CDR2 FYNNEI. The CDR3, as DNA: TGTGCCAGCAGCCTGGGACAGGCGGGCAATCAGCCCCAGCATTTT. Its translation: CASSLGQAGNQPQHF.

The chain carries TRBV4-3 and TRBJ2-1; 9 positions agree with TRBD1. The V gene's germline CDR1 is LGHNA and CDR2 YSLEER. This CDR3 is 14 amino acids long. V gave up 2 bases and J gave up 7 bases; unmatched junction bases: 3. The CDR3 here is CASSQRDRENEQFF. Written as DNA, the CDR3 is TGCGCCAGCAGCCAAAGGGACAGGGAAAATGAGCAGTTCTTC.

This rearrangement joins TRBV6-5 to TRBJ2-2; D perhaps matches TRBD1 (7 bases). The CDR3 loop spans 15 amino acids. The V end lost 2 bases, the J end lost 2 bases, and 9 bases lay between the germline ends. The germline V gene encodes CDR1 MNHEY and CDR2 SVGAGI. Written as DNA, the CDR3 is TGTGCCAGCAGTTACGGAGGGGGCAACACCGGGGAGCTGTTTTTT. This codes for CASSYGGGNTGELFF.

This CDR3 is CASSLEGWSRAEQFF. CDR3 DNA sequence: TGTGCCAGCAGCTTAGAGGGGTGGTCGAGGGCTGAGCAGTTCTTC. The chain joins TRBV7-8 to TRBJ2-1; either TRBD1 or TRBD2 may supply D (5 bases each). This CDR3 contains 15 residues. Germline V gene data show CDR1 as SGHVS and CDR2 as FQNEAQ. Trimming pared 1 base from V and 9 bases from J, leaving 16 bases between. The full variable domain, rest sourced from reference TRBV7-8 and TRBJ2-1, is GAGVSQSPRYKVAKRGQDVALRCDPISGHVSLFWYQQALGQGPEFLTYFQNEAQLDKSGLPSDRFFAERPEGSVSTLKIQRTQQEDSAVYLCASSLEGWSRAEQFFGPGTRLTVL.

In its sample, this clone was seen once. This sequence joins TRBV5-1 and TRBJ2-6; maybe TRBD2 (5 bases). The CDR3 is 14 amino acids. From germline, CDR1 is SGHRS and CDR2 YFSETQ. Trimming left V 4 bases short and J 4 bases short, with 9 bases between. Here the CDR3 reads CASSREPGANVLTF. CDR3 sequence (DNA): TGCGCCAGCAGCAGGGAGCCCGGGGCCAACGTCCTGACTTTC.

The V and J genes are TRBV2 and TRBJ1-1; tentative D call: TRBD1 (5 bases). From germline, CDR1 is SNHLY and CDR2 FYNNEI. With 4 bases removed from V and 8 bases from J, the gap between germline ends came to 11 bases. The CDR3 totals 12 residues. The CDR3 DNA sequence: TGTGCCAGCAGTGGGGGCAGACCCGAAGCTTTCTTT. This translates into CASSGGRPEAFF.

The CDR3 DNA sequence: TGTGCCATCAAAGGACAGGGCAATCAGCCCCAGCATTTT. This gives the protein CAIKGQGNQPQHF. The chain uses TRBV10-3 and TRBJ1-5, with 7 bases identical to TRBD1. Germline CDR1 reads ENHRY; CDR2 reads SYGVKD. The CDR3 consists of 13 residues. V gave up 7 bases and J gave up 2 bases; unmatched junction bases: 2.